These T cell receptor beta chains were read from a single sample in a study of tumor and adjacent non-tumor tissue in lung cancer. MiXCR, applied by TCRdb to the multiplex PCR reads, yields one record per CDR3 protein. The sample yields about 93,000 distinct CDR3 sequences, about 66% seen once. Specimen: lung tumor tissue. The receptor source for this set is a man aged 55 to 70 with non-small cell lung cancer. Each CDR3 is given with its conserved first and last residue. The order of the fields is CDR3 protein, CDR3 DNA, J gene, V gene, D gene, clone size, CDR3 length. A D gene is named only where the DNA matches it firmly. Clone size is shown for a subset of rows, as once, few, many or a class of expanded clone.

CDR3aa: CSVVVGRYYNEQSF
CDR3nt: TGCAGCGTTGTGGTTGGGCGTTACTACAATGAGCAGTCCTTC
j_gene: TRBJ2-1
v_gene: TRBV29-1
d_gene: .
abundance: .
len: 14

CDR3aa: CSDPRATGPAFF
CDR3nt: TGCAGTGACCCCAGGGCGACAGGCCCAGCTTTCTTT
j_gene: TRBJ1-1
v_gene: TRBV20-1
d_gene: .
abundance: .
len: 12

CDR3aa: CASSLARTEVNTIYF
CDR3nt: TGTGCCAGCAGTTTAGCAAGGACAGAGGTGAACACCATATATTTT
j_gene: TRBJ1-3
v_gene: TRBV7-9
d_gene: .
abundance: .
len: 15

CDR3aa: CASSIQDLGPYERYF
CDR3nt: TGTGCCAGCAGCATTCAGGACCTAGGGCCATACGAGCGGTACTTC
j_gene: TRBJ2-7
v_gene: TRBV12-3/TRBV12-4
d_gene: .
abundance: .
len: 15

CDR3aa: CASSFLAVRGEQFF
CDR3nt: TGCGCCAGCAGCTTCCTAGCTGTAAGGGGTGAGCAGTTCTTC
j_gene: TRBJ2-1
v_gene: TRBV5-1
d_gene: .
abundance: .
len: 14

CDR3aa: CASSQALNSEAFF
CDR3nt: TGTGCCAGCAGCCAAGCTCTCAACAGTGAGGCTTTCTTT
j_gene: TRBJ1-1
v_gene: TRBV14
d_gene: .
abundance: once
len: 13

CDR3aa: CSARRQLSTDTQYF
CDR3nt: TGCAGTGCTAGACGACAGCTTAGCACAGATACGCAGTATTTT
j_gene: TRBJ2-3
v_gene: TRBV20-1
d_gene: .
abundance: medium-sized
len: 14

CDR3aa: CASSLGGLEWGDNEQLF
CDR3nt: TGTGCCAGCAGCTTAGGAGGTCTGGAGTGGGGAGACAATGAGCAGCTCTTC
j_gene: TRBJ2-1
v_gene: TRBV7-9
d_gene: .
abundance: .
len: 17

CDR3aa: CASNEPGGRRDTQYF
CDR3nt: TGTGCCAGTAACGAGCCAGGGGGCCGAAGGGATACGCAGTATTTT
j_gene: TRBJ2-3
v_gene: TRBV19
d_gene: TRBD1
abundance: .
len: 15

CDR3aa: CASTLRGRAWELLF
CDR3nt: TGTGCCAGCACCTTAAGAGGGAGGGCCTGGGAGCTGCTTTTC
j_gene: TRBJ2-2
v_gene: TRBV11-3
d_gene: TRBD2
abundance: .
len: 14

CDR3aa: CASSQASGTEVNYDYTF
CDR3nt: TGTGCCAGCAGCCAAGCATCCGGGACAGAAGTTAACTATGACTACACCTTC
j_gene: TRBJ1-2
v_gene: TRBV4-2
d_gene: TRBD1
abundance: .
len: 17

CDR3aa: CAISLTFVGNNQPQHF
CDR3nt: TGTGCCATCAGTTTAACGTTTGTTGGTAACAATCAGCCCCAGCATTTT
j_gene: TRBJ1-5
v_gene: TRBV28
d_gene: .
abundance: .
len: 16

CDR3aa: CTSSQHLGLGVPDTQYF
CDR3nt: TGCACCAGCAGCCAACATTTGGGACTGGGGGTCCCAGATACGCAGTATTTT
j_gene: TRBJ2-3
v_gene: TRBV4-1
d_gene: .
abundance: .
len: 17

CDR3aa: CASSLIQGAADTQFF
CDR3nt: TGTGCCAGCAGTTTAATACAGGGGGCGGCAGATACGCAGTTTTTT
j_gene: TRBJ2-3
v_gene: TRBV27
d_gene: TRBD1
abundance: .
len: 15

CDR3aa: CSVVTEPYGQYF
CDR3nt: TGCAGTGTTGTTACAGAGCCCTACGGGCAGTACTTC
j_gene: TRBJ2-7
v_gene: TRBV29-1
d_gene: .
abundance: .
len: 12

CDR3aa: CASNLDHPGEAFF
CDR3nt: TGCGCCAGCAACTTAGATCATCCTGGTGAAGCTTTCTTC
j_gene: TRBJ1-1
v_gene: TRBV11-3
d_gene: .
abundance: .
len: 13

CDR3aa: CSVGRGYEQIF
CDR3nt: TGCAGCGTTGGGAGGGGCTATGAGCAGATCTTC
j_gene: TRBJ2-1
v_gene: TRBV29-1
d_gene: .
abundance: .
len: 11

CDR3aa: CASTYSDTGELFF
CDR3nt: TGTGCCAGCACTTACTCAGACACCGGGGAGCTGTTTTTT
j_gene: TRBJ2-2
v_gene: TRBV6-2/TRBV6-3
d_gene: .
abundance: .
len: 13

CDR3aa: CSARGSPETQYF
CDR3nt: TGCAGTGCTAGGGGGAGCCCCGAGACCCAGTACTTC
j_gene: TRBJ2-5
v_gene: TRBV20-1
d_gene: .
abundance: many
len: 12

CDR3aa: CSSSSQGPIYEQYF
CDR3nt: TGTTCCAGCAGCTCCCAGGGCCCGATATACGAGCAGTACTTC
j_gene: TRBJ2-7
v_gene: TRBV11-3
d_gene: .
abundance: .
len: 14

CDR3aa: CTSSPLGTSRYNEQFF
CDR3nt: TGTACCAGCAGTCCCTTAGGGACTAGCCGCTACAATGAGCAGTTCTTC
j_gene: TRBJ2-1
v_gene: TRBV6-2/TRBV6-3
d_gene: TRBD2
abundance: .
len: 16

CDR3aa: CSVWNGLSGGTEAFF
CDR3nt: TGCAGCGTTTGGAACGGACTTTCAGGGGGCACTGAAGCTTTCTTT
j_gene: TRBJ1-1
v_gene: TRBV29-1
d_gene: TRBD1
abundance: many
len: 15

CDR3aa: CANNFFLAGGQSYNEQFF
CDR3nt: TGTGCCAATAACTTTTTCCTAGCGGGAGGGCAATCCTACAATGAGCAGTTCTTC
j_gene: TRBJ2-1
v_gene: TRBV11-2
d_gene: TRBD2
abundance: .
len: 18

CDR3aa: CASSLWKPTGELFF
CDR3nt: TGTGCCAGCAGTTTATGGAAGCCCACCGGGGAGCTGTTTTTT
j_gene: TRBJ2-2
v_gene: TRBV12-3/TRBV12-4
d_gene: .
abundance: many
len: 14

CDR3aa: CTSRAARESRETQYF
CDR3nt: TGTACCAGCAGAGCGGCGCGGGAGTCGCGAGAGACCCAGTATTTC
j_gene: TRBJ2-5
v_gene: TRBV6-2/TRBV6-3
d_gene: TRBD2
abundance: .
len: 15

CDR3aa: CASSPTPDRGMDTEAFF
CDR3nt: TGTGCCAGCAGCCCTACACCGGACAGGGGAATGGACACTGAAGCTTTCTTT
j_gene: TRBJ1-1
v_gene: TRBV5-4
d_gene: TRBD1
abundance: many
len: 17

CDR3aa: CASSPRVANTGKLLF
CDR3nt: TGTGCCAGCAGCCCCCGTGTCGCGAACACCGGGAAACTGCTTTTT
j_gene: TRBJ2-2
v_gene: TRBV11-2
d_gene: .
abundance: .
len: 15

CDR3aa: CARCMQGNQPQHF
CDR3nt: TGTGCCAGATGCATGCAGGGGAATCAGCCCCAGCATTTT
j_gene: TRBJ1-5
v_gene: TRBV9
d_gene: .
abundance: .
len: 13

CDR3aa: CASTSRECGYNEQFF
CDR3nt: TGTGCCAGCACCTCTAGGGAGTGTGGCTACAATGAGCAGTTCTTC
j_gene: TRBJ2-1
v_gene: TRBV11-3
d_gene: .
abundance: .
len: 15

CDR3aa: CASSLAGLRSEQYF
CDR3nt: TGTGCCAGCAGTTTAGCGGGGTTGAGGTCCGAGCAGTACTTC
j_gene: TRBJ2-7
v_gene: TRBV12-3/TRBV12-4
d_gene: .
abundance: .
len: 14

CDR3aa: CASTITGCEQYF
CDR3nt: TGTGCCAGCACCATAACGGGGTGCGAGCAGTACTTC
j_gene: TRBJ2-7
v_gene: TRBV12-3/TRBV12-4
d_gene: .
abundance: few
len: 12

CDR3aa: CASSRGGTTRFPEQCF
CDR3nt: TGTGCCAGCAGCCGGGGAGGGACTACGCGCTTCCCCGAGCAGTGTTTC
j_gene: TRBJ2-7
v_gene: TRBV11-3
d_gene: TRBD2
abundance: .
len: 16

CDR3aa: CASSLESGAVEETKYF
CDR3nt: TGTGCCAGCAGCTTGGAGAGCGGGGCAGTCGAAGAGACCAAGTACTTC
j_gene: TRBJ2-5
v_gene: TRBV11-3
d_gene: TRBD2
abundance: .
len: 16

CDR3aa: CASSVPPGQAPVEQFF
CDR3nt: TGTGCCAGCAGCGTCCCGCCGGGACAGGCCCCTGTTGAGCAGTTCTTC
j_gene: TRBJ2-1
v_gene: TRBV7-9
d_gene: TRBD1
abundance: many
len: 16

CDR3aa: CVSSTAGQGRLEQYF
CDR3nt: TGTGTCAGCAGCACCGCGGGACAGGGGCGTCTCGAGCAGTACTTC
j_gene: TRBJ2-7
v_gene: TRBV11-1
d_gene: TRBD1
abundance: .
len: 15

CDR3aa: CATSSQSSYNSPLHF
CDR3nt: TGTGCCACCAGTTCCCAAAGCTCCTATAATTCACCCCTCCACTTT
j_gene: TRBJ1-6
v_gene: TRBV11-2
d_gene: .
abundance: .
len: 15

CDR3aa: CASSFGPGVHTETFF
CDR3nt: TGTGCCAGCAGTTTCGGACCAGGGGTCCACACCGAAACTTTCTTT
j_gene: TRBJ1-1
v_gene: TRBV12-3/TRBV12-4
d_gene: .
abundance: .
len: 15

CDR3aa: CASSAKAGGLVYEWYF
CDR3nt: TGTGCCAGCAGCGCTAAGGCGGGGGGGCTGGTCTACGAGTGGTACTTC
j_gene: TRBJ2-7
v_gene: TRBV13
d_gene: TRBD2
abundance: .
len: 16

CDR3aa: CSVVVGRYYNEQFF
CDR3nt: TGCAGCGTTGTGGTTGGGCGGTACTACAATGAGCAGTTCTTC
j_gene: TRBJ2-1
v_gene: TRBV29-1
d_gene: .
abundance: many
len: 14

CDR3aa: CASSTPRGGIQSPLHF
CDR3nt: TGTGCCAGCAGCACCCCCCGGGGCGGGATTCAATCACCCCTCCACTTT
j_gene: TRBJ1-6
v_gene: TRBV6-2/TRBV6-3
d_gene: .
abundance: .
len: 16

CDR3aa: CASSPSRTSAYEQYF
CDR3nt: TGTGCCAGCAGTCCCTCCCGGACATCGGCATACGAGCAGTACTTC
j_gene: TRBJ2-7
v_gene: TRBV28
d_gene: .
abundance: once
len: 15

CDR3aa: CASRLTGTYEQYF
CDR3nt: TGTGCCAGCAGACTGACAGGGACTTACGAGCAATACTTC
j_gene: TRBJ2-7
v_gene: TRBV11-2
d_gene: .
abundance: once
len: 13

CDR3aa: CTSGGGTGELFF
CDR3nt: TGTACCTCCGGGGGCGGCACCGGGGAGCTGTTTTTT
j_gene: TRBJ2-2
v_gene: TRBV30
d_gene: .
abundance: .
len: 12

CDR3aa: CASSYSGTQETQYF
CDR3nt: TGTGCCAGCAGTTACTCTGGGACTCAAGAGACCCAGTACTTC
j_gene: TRBJ2-5
v_gene: TRBV6-5
d_gene: .
abundance: many
len: 14

CDR3aa: CASSLRLAGAYNEQFF
CDR3nt: TGCGCCAGCAGCTTGCGTTTAGCGGGAGCTTACAATGAGCAGTTCTTC
j_gene: TRBJ2-1
v_gene: TRBV5-1
d_gene: TRBD2
abundance: many
len: 16

CDR3aa: CANGQTRGSETQYF
CDR3nt: TGTGCCAACGGCCAAACCAGGGGCTCGGAGACCCAGTACTTC
j_gene: TRBJ2-5
v_gene: TRBV14
d_gene: .
abundance: .
len: 14

CDR3aa: CSARIHPEGTGEGYTF
CDR3nt: TGCAGTGCTAGAATCCACCCGGAGGGGACAGGGGAGGGCTACACCTTC
j_gene: TRBJ1-2
v_gene: TRBV20-1
d_gene: TRBD1
abundance: many
len: 16

CDR3aa: CASMDGGGTGELFF
CDR3nt: TGTGCCAGCATGGATGGAGGTGGGACCGGGGAGCTGTTTTTT
j_gene: TRBJ2-2
v_gene: TRBV28
d_gene: .
abundance: many
len: 14

CDR3aa: CSANRGGAANEQFF
CDR3nt: TGCAGTGCTAACCGCGGGGGGGCCGCCAATGAGCAGTTCTTC
j_gene: TRBJ2-1
v_gene: TRBV20-1
d_gene: TRBD2
abundance: many
len: 14

CDR3aa: CASSLYFSGRSEQFF
CDR3nt: TGCGCCAGCAGCCTTTATTTTAGCGGGAGAAGTGAGCAGTTCTTC
j_gene: TRBJ2-1
v_gene: TRBV4-1
d_gene: TRBD2
abundance: .
len: 15

CDR3aa: CASDQYEGGTEAFF
CDR3nt: TGCGCCAGCGACCAATACGAGGGAGGAACTGAAGCTTTCTTT
j_gene: TRBJ1-1
v_gene: TRBV4-1
d_gene: .
abundance: .
len: 14

CDR3aa: CASSWVVGLSGEHFF
CDR3nt: TGTGCCAGCAGTTGGGTAGTGGGGCTCAGTGGGGAGCATTTCTTC
j_gene: TRBJ2-1
v_gene: TRBV6-2/TRBV6-3
d_gene: .
abundance: .
len: 15

CDR3aa: CASSYVPAGLAGGETQYF
CDR3nt: TGTGCCAGCAGTTACGTCCCGGCGGGACTAGCGGGCGGAGAGACCCAGTACTTC
j_gene: TRBJ2-5
v_gene: TRBV6-2/TRBV6-3
d_gene: TRBD2
abundance: many
len: 18

CDR3aa: CSARDRGRAGYEQYF
CDR3nt: TGCAGTGCTAGAGATCGCGGGAGGGCCGGCTACGAGCAGTACTTC
j_gene: TRBJ2-7
v_gene: TRBV20-1
d_gene: TRBD2
abundance: few
len: 15

CDR3aa: CASSPIWRADEQFF
CDR3nt: TGTGCCAGCAGCCCCATATGGCGGGCTGATGAGCAGTTCTTC
j_gene: TRBJ2-1
v_gene: TRBV7-8
d_gene: .
abundance: once
len: 14